This TCR beta chain was captured by sequencing in a study of T cell responses to AZD1222 COVID-19 vaccine. General observations from the study: The breadth and depth of Spike-specific TCRs increased once two AZD1222 doses had been given. Vaccine-associated CD4 TCRs ranged over spike, dominating at 160-218 and 743-854. Donors were largely white British and mainly female; clonal diversity was possibly underestimated. Nearly half of spike-specific TCRs reportedly target variant regions that are unmutated in the B.1.351 and B.1.1.7 variants.

As to this clone: The antigen is undetermined.

Germline CDR1 is SNHLY and CDR2 is FYNNEI. The CDR3 runs 16 residues. V was cut by 7 bases and J by 3 bases, with 22 bases left in between. This table comes from immunoSEQ multiplex PCR, and its TCRdb copy is limited to in-frame clones, with some not included. The sample records about 120,000 clones, 92% being singletons. The rearrangement joins TRBV2 to TRBJ2-7; D tentatively reads TRBD1 or TRBD2 (6 bases each). The material was peripheral blood, obtained 28 days after the second AZD1222 dose. The receptor was isolated from an adult who received the AZD1222 COVID-19 vaccine. The CDR3 sequence is CASTESTGGEYYEQYF. The CDR3, as DNA: TGTGCCAGCACAGAATCGACAGGAGGGGAATACTACGAGCAGTACTTC.